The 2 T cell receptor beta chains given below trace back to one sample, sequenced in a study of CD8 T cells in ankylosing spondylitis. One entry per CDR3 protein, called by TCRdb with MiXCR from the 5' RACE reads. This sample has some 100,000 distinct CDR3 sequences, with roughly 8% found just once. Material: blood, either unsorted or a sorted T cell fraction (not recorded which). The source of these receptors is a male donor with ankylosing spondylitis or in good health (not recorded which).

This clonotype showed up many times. CDR3 protein: CAISNWGSNMNTEAFF. The CDR3 DNA sequence: TGTGCCATCAGCAACTGGGGTAGTAATATGAACACTGAAGCTTTCTTT. V is TRBV10-3 and J is TRBJ1-1; D gene ambiguous. Germline lookup yields CDR1 ENHRY and CDR2 SYGVKD. The germline V and J ends were trimmed by 6 bases and 0 bases, with 17 bases remaining between them. The CDR3 consists of 16 residues.

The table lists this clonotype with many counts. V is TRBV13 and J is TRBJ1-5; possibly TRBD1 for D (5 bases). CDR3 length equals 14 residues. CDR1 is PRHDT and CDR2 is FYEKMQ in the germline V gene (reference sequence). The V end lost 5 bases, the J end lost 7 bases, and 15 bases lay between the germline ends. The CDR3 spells CASSRGGIRQPQHF. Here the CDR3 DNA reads TGTGCCAGCAGCCGGGGGGGGATAAGGCAGCCCCAGCATTTT.